The 22 T cell receptor beta chains given below trace back to one sample, sequenced in a study of blood T cell repertoires in COVID-19. Repertoires were generated with immunoSEQ multiplex PCR, while TCRdb's copy carries only in-frame clones and drops some. The sample lists approximately 300,000 clones; around 87% were seen once. The specimen was PBMCs or T cells enriched from blood (not recorded which). The source of these receptors is a woman aged 25 to 39 who had recovered from COVID-19.

The sample holds one count of this clone. This chain links TRBV4-2 with TRBJ1-4, with 7 bases identical to TRBD1. Looked up from germline, CDR1 is LGHNA and CDR2 is YNFKEQ. V was pared by 0 bases and J by 8 bases, with 9 bases of the junction left unmatched. The CDR3 loop spans 16 amino acids. The chain's CDR3 is CASSQDYRQGGEKLFF. DNA of the CDR3: TGTGCCAGCAGCCAAGACTATAGGCAGGGGGGCGAAAAACTGTTTTTT.

In this sample, this clone turned up once. The rearrangement joins TRBV27 to TRBJ1-6; the match to TRBD1 covers 7 bases. This CDR3 is 15 amino acids long. V lost 2 bases and J lost 10; bases outside the gene matches: 8. From germline, CDR1 is MNHEY and CDR2 SMNVEV (reference sequence). CDR3 protein: CASSLIRQGRSPLHF. The CDR3 DNA reads as TGTGCCAGCAGTTTAATCCGACAGGGTAGGTCACCCCTCCACTTT.

The count of this clone is one. V and J are TRBV5-8 and TRBJ1-3, with 8 bases fitting TRBD1. After removal of 4 bases from V and 0 bases from J, the junction contained 6 bases not matched to a gene. CDR3 size: 16 residues. Germline assignment: CDR1 SGHTS and CDR2 YDEGEE. The CDR3 loop is CASSVYRGASGNTIYF. DNA for the CDR3: TGTGCCAGCAGCGTCTACAGGGGGGCCTCTGGAAACACCATATATTTT.

This chain connects TRBV5-1 to TRBJ2-7, with D unclear. From germline, CDR1 is SGHRS and CDR2 YFSETQ. The V end lost 3 bases, the J end lost 2 bases, and 9 bases lay between the germline ends. This CDR3 region has 13 residues. CDR3 nucleotide sequence: TGCGCCAGCAGCTACGAGATTCCCTACGAGCAGTACTTC. Translating it yields CASSYEIPYEQYF.

This chain uses TRBV10-2 with TRBJ2-5; 10 bases line up with TRBD2. The CDR3 runs 15 residues. CDR1 is WSHSY, CDR2 SAAADI, per germline. V shed 8 bases and J 1 base; nucleotides not matched to a gene: 7. CDR3 bases: TGCGCCAGCCGGAAGCTAGCGGGGGCCCAAGAGACCCAGTACTTC. Translated, it gives CASRKLAGAQETQYF.

V usage is TRBV27 and J usage is TRBJ1-2; TRBD1 is a possible D gene (6 bases). The germline V gene encodes CDR1 MNHEY and CDR2 SMNVEV (reference sequence). The length of the CDR3 is 11 residues. Trimming stripped 8 bases from V and 8 bases from J, with 12 bases between. The CDR3 DNA reads TGTGCCAGCGGGGGCTCTGACGGCTACACCTTC. Translated, it gives CASGGSDGYTF.

The chain couples TRBV19 to TRBJ2-3, with 7 bases fitting TRBD1. The CDR3 has 12 amino acids. V lost 5 bases and J lost 9; bases outside the gene matches: 5. The germline gives CDR1 LNHDA, CDR2 SQIVND (reference sequence). The CDR3 reads CASSGRQGTQYF. In DNA form, the CDR3 reads TGTGCCAGTAGTGGAAGACAGGGCACGCAGTATTTT.

The chain has TRBV6-1 and TRBJ2-7, with D possibly matching TRBD2 (6 bases). V lost 1 base and J 4 bases, leaving 17 bases between the germline ends. CDR1 is MNHNS, CDR2 SASEGT, per germline. The CDR3 contains 16 residues. CDR3 in amino acids: CASSEGVNRRAYEQYF. The CDR3 DNA reads TGTGCCAGCAGTGAAGGGGTCAACCGGAGGGCGTACGAGCAGTACTTC.

The J gene is TRBJ2-3, the V gene TRBV9; D is possibly TRBD2 (6 bases). V lost 4 bases to trimming and J lost 4 bases, with 16 bases between them. CDR1 and CDR2 (germline): SGDLS, YYNGEE. This CDR3 has 15 residues. Here the CDR3 reads CASSPRDSPADTQYF. The CDR3 DNA reads as TGTGCCAGCAGCCCCCGGGACTCGCCCGCAGATACGCAGTATTTT.

The CDR3 nucleotides are TGTGCCAGTAGTTACTCGAGCGGGGGCTACACAGATACGCAGTATTTT. It codes for CASSYSSGGYTDTQYF. V gene TRBV19 combines with J gene TRBJ2-3; 8 nucleotides align to TRBD2. Germline CDR1 is LNHDA and CDR2 is SQIVND (reference sequence). The CDR3 covers 16 residues. Losses at the gene ends were 5 bases for V and 2 bases for J; bases not matched to a gene: 9.

The J gene is TRBJ1-4, the V gene TRBV5-1, with D possibly TRBD1 on 5 matching bases. V lost 5 bases, J lost 6 bases, and 14 bases lay in between. The CDR3 has 14 residues. Germline V gives CDR1 SGHRS, CDR2 YFSETQ. The CDR3 DNA sequence: TGCGCCAGCAGTAATAGGGGCTGGGATGAAAAACTGTTTTTT. This translates into CASSNRGWDEKLFF.

This clone was recorded a few times. The chain recombines TRBV19 with TRBJ1-2; tentative D call: TRBD1 (5 bases). Germline V CDR1 and CDR2: LNHDA, SQIVND (reference sequence). V lost 5 bases and J lost 4, with 17 bases in between. This CDR3 is built from 15 residues. CDR3 amino acids: CASSPTGGVGYGYTF. The CDR3 DNA follows: TGTGCCAGTAGTCCTACAGGTGGGGTAGGCTATGGCTACACCTTC.

The chain joins TRBV19 to TRBJ1-5; D is perhaps TRBD1 (6 bases). With 7 bases removed from V and 0 bases from J, the gap between germline ends came to 19 bases. CDR3 length: 17 amino acids. The germline V gene has CDR1 LNHDA and CDR2 SQIVND (reference sequence). The CDR3 reads CASTSDPGHSSNQPQHF. The CDR3, as DNA: TGTGCCAGTACCTCCGACCCGGGACACAGTAGCAATCAGCCCCAGCATTTT.

This clone was seen just once. The chain recombines TRBV9 with TRBJ1-1; perhaps TRBD1 as D (5 bases). V was pared by 2 bases and J by 5 bases, with 22 bases between. There are 17 residues in the CDR3. In germline, CDR1 is SGDLS, CDR2 YYNGEE. The CDR3 loop is CASSVWIGPERGTEAFF. DNA of the CDR3: TGTGCCAGCAGCGTCTGGATCGGACCGGAAAGGGGAACTGAAGCTTTCTTT.

The rearrangement uses TRBV6-4 and TRBJ2-7; weak D call: TRBD2 (6 bases). CDR1 is MRHNA, CDR2 SNTAGT, per germline. The V end was cut by 4 bases, the J end by 7 bases, with 14 bases between. CDR3 length: 13 residues. The CDR3 nucleotides read TGTGCCAGCAGTGGGGAGGAACGGAGGGAGCAGTACTTC. This codes for CASSGEERREQYF.

V and J are TRBV9 and TRBJ2-7, with 7 bases that match TRBD1. CDR1 SGDLS and CDR2 YYNGEE come from the germline V gene. The CDR3 runs to 17 residues. With 2 bases clipped from V and 0 bases from J, the junction kept 11 bases outside the gene matches. CDR3 in amino acids: CASSVGLGQASSYEQYF. CDR3 in DNA: TGTGCCAGCAGCGTCGGGTTAGGACAGGCGAGCTCCTACGAGCAGTACTTC.

The chain links TRBV5-5 to TRBJ1-1; no clear D. The CDR3 is made up of 15 amino acids. Per the germline V gene, CDR1 is SGHKS and CDR2 is YYEKEE (reference sequence). Trimming left V 5 bases short and J 5 bases short, with 19 bases between. The chain's CDR3 is CASSSGPQSRTEAFF. In DNA form, the CDR3 reads TGTGCCAGCAGTTCGGGTCCCCAATCGAGGACTGAAGCTTTCTTT.

The J gene is TRBJ1-2, the V gene TRBV10-3; tentatively, D is TRBD1 (6 bases). There are 14 residues in the CDR3. Trimming took 6 bases from V and 5 from J, leaving 16 bases between them. Germline V gives CDR1 ENHRY, CDR2 SYGVKD. The CDR3 region has the DNA TGTGCCATCAGCCGACAGGAATTGGGGTATGGCTACACCTTC. It specifies CAISRQELGYGYTF.

The gene calls are TRBV3-1 (or the pseudogene TRBV3-2) and TRBJ1-6; 7 bases line up with TRBD1. CDR1 LGHDT and CDR2 YNNKEL come from the germline V gene (reference sequence). The V segment lost 0 bases and the J segment 9 bases; nucleotides outside the gene matches: 2. The CDR3 runs to 14 residues. The CDR3: CASSQDRGTSPLHF. In DNA, the CDR3 is TGTGCCAGCAGCCAAGACAGGGGGACTTCACCCCTCCACTTT.

CDR3 residues: CASSTLREEQYF. The CDR3 DNA reads as TGTGCCAGCAGCACCCTCCGGGAAGAGCAGTACTTC. The V and J genes are TRBV5-4 and TRBJ2-7; TRBD2 might be the D (5 bases). The CDR3 totals 12 residues. CDR1 and CDR2 (germline): SGHNT, YYREEE (reference sequence). V was shortened by 4 bases and J by 7 bases, with 12 bases between the two germline ends.

The chain is built from TRBV11-2 and TRBJ2-5; 13 bases match TRBD2. Germline V CDR1 and CDR2: SGHAT, FQNNGV. The J segment lost 5 bases and the V segment lost 4 bases, leaving 7 bases of the junction unmatched. This CDR3 has 16 amino acids. For the CDR3, the DNA is TGTGCCAGCAGCTCCCTACTAGCGGGGGGGCAGGAGACCCAGTACTTC. Its translation is CASSSLLAGGQETQYF.

The rearrangement links TRBV6-5 to TRBJ1-2; TRBD1 aligns across 9 bases. Per germline, CDR1 MNHEY and CDR2 SVGAGI. The CDR3 is 15 residues long. Losses at the gene ends were 5 bases for V and 5 bases for J; bases not matched to a gene: 9. The CDR3 coding sequence is TGTGCCAGCAGTCCGGACAGGGGCATTCAGTATGGCTACACCTTC. This translates into CASSPDRGIQYGYTF.